This passage covers 2 T cell receptor beta chains from one sample sequenced in a study of cytomegalovirus exposure and HLA in healthy donors. 60 Vbeta and 13 Jbeta primers were used in PCR. This table comes from immunoSEQ multiplex PCR, and its TCRdb copy is limited to in-frame clones, with some not included. The profile covers some 160,000 clones, with 60% to 80% appearing a single time and 2.4% taken by the ten largest. Sequencing was carried out using PBMCs. The receptors shown here come from a man in his sixties in good health and CMV-seronegative.

The V and J genes are TRBV18 and TRBJ2-5, with D possibly matching TRBD2 (7 bases). This CDR3 comprises 15 residues. Trimming left V 3 bases short and J 4 bases short, with 15 bases between. The V gene's germline CDR1 is KGHSH and CDR2 LQKENI. The CDR3 bases are TGTGCCAGCTCACCGAACCAGGGGAGGGGAGAGACCCAGTACTTC. Amino acids: CASSPNQGRGETQYF.

This clone is a singleton in its sample. J is TRBJ2-1 and V is TRBV5-1; 8 nucleotides agree with TRBD1. The ends lost 4 bases at V and 6 bases at J; junction bases unmatched: 9. Germline CDR1 SGHRS, CDR2 YFSETQ. CDR3 length: 15 amino acids. CDR3 nucleotide sequence: TGCGCCAGCAGCCTGAGAGACGGGACAGGCAATGAGCAGTTCTTC. The encoded protein is CASSLRDGTGNEQFF.